The 17 T cell receptor beta chains presented below share a single source sample, sequenced in a study of cytomegalovirus exposure and HLA in healthy donors. The PCR ran on 60 Vbeta and 13 Jbeta primers. Profiled with immunoSEQ multiplex PCR; TCRdb holds only in-frame clones, not every one. The sample lists about 130,000 clones, approximately 85% occurring once. Material for sequencing was PBMCs. All receptors come from a woman under 40 in good health and CMV-seropositive.

This chain links TRBV28 with TRBJ1-6, with 9 nucleotides matching TRBD1. Trimming cost V 3 bases and J 7 bases; bases outside gene matches: 1. Germline loops: CDR1 MDHEN, CDR2 SYDVKM. The CDR3 is 14 residues long. The CDR3 sequence: CASSFGTGNSPLHF. The CDR3, as DNA: TGTGCCAGCAGTTTCGGGACAGGGAATTCACCCCTCCACTTT.

The gene calls are TRBV30 and TRBJ2-1; 8 bases fit TRBD2. CDR3 size: 17 residues. The germline V gene has CDR1 GTSNPN and CDR2 SVGIG (reference sequence). V was pared by 5 bases and J by 4 bases, with 16 bases of the junction left unmatched. The CDR3 spells CAWDPLGGEGGYNEQFF. The CDR3, as DNA: TGTGCCTGGGACCCCCTCGGGGGGGAGGGGGGGTACAATGAGCAGTTCTTC.

The V gene is TRBV28, the J gene TRBJ2-7, with 9 bases aligning to TRBD1. With 4 bases clipped from V and 3 bases from J, the junction kept 13 bases outside the gene matches. The CDR3 length is 17 residues. Germline CDR1 is MDHEN and CDR2 is SYDVKM. The CDR3 is CASSSPSRDRALYEQYF. The CDR3 nucleotides are TGTGCCAGCAGTTCCCCATCCCGGGACAGGGCCCTCTACGAGCAGTACTTC.

The chain uses TRBV5-1 and TRBJ1-5, with 7 bases aligning to TRBD1. CDR3 size: 15 residues. Germline lookup yields CDR1 SGHRS and CDR2 YFSETQ. Trimming at V came to 0 bases and at J to 7 bases, leaving 7 bases not matched to a gene. The CDR3 loop reads CASSLGDSPDQPQHF. In nucleotides, the CDR3 is TGCGCCAGCAGCTTGGGGGACAGCCCGGACCAGCCCCAGCATTTT.

The chain is built from TRBV10-3 and TRBJ1-3; tentative D call: TRBD1 (6 bases). Germline-derived CDR1 and CDR2 are ENHRY and SYGVKD. V was trimmed by 6 bases and J by 2 bases, leaving 14 bases between them. The CDR3 totals 15 residues. As DNA, the CDR3 is TGTGCCATCAGCGAACAGGGTGGCCCTGGAAACACCATATATTTT. The encoded protein is CAISEQGGPGNTIYF.

V usage is TRBV5-4 and J usage is TRBJ2-1; the D gene is possibly TRBD1 (6 bases). V gave up 6 bases and J gave up 3 bases, with 13 bases separating them. Germline V lookup: CDR1 SGHNT, CDR2 YYREEE (reference sequence). This CDR3 region has 14 residues. DNA for the CDR3: TGTGCCAGCAACCTCGTGGACAGCTACAATGAGCAGTTCTTC. Translated, it gives CASNLVDSYNEQFF.

This clone was seen a single time. The CDR3 region has the DNA TGCAGCGTTGGGTCCCCTTGGGAGACAGGACGCACTGAAGCTTTCTTT. This sequence encodes CSVGSPWETGRTEAFF. V gene TRBV29-1 combines with J gene TRBJ1-1, with a tentative D call TRBD1 (6 bases). Germline V gene data show CDR1 as SQVTM and CDR2 as ANQGSEA. This CDR3 region has 16 residues. Deletions cut 4 bases from V and 4 bases from J, with 22 bases between.

The genes are TRBV28 and TRBJ1-2, with 7 bases fitting TRBD1. The CDR3 loop spans 13 amino acids. Germline lookup yields CDR1 MDHEN and CDR2 SYDVKM. Trimming took 6 bases from V and 7 from J; bases not matched to a gene: 8. The CDR3 region is CASSGTAQPGYTF. The CDR3 region has the DNA TGTGCCAGCAGCGGGACAGCTCAACCTGGCTACACCTTC.

Comments on this clone: At one of its ends the junction is not consistent with the germline gene, which may arise from a read error. J is TRBJ2-3 and V is TRBV5-1, with D perhaps matching TRBD2 (5 bases). Germline-derived CDR1 and CDR2 are SGHRS and YFSETQ. This CDR3 contains 16 residues. As DNA, the CDR3 is TGCGTCAGCAGCTTTGGGGAGTCAATCCGCACAGATACGCAGTATTTT. Its translation: CVSSFGESIRTDTQYF.

The chain is built from TRBV7-6 and TRBJ1-2; TRBD1 matches 8 bases. In germline, CDR1 is SGHVS, CDR2 FNYEAQ. The V and J ends lost 5 bases and 3 bases, in that order; junction bases with no gene match: 8. This CDR3 has 15 amino acids. The CDR3 sequence is CASSPGQGPYYGYTF. The CDR3 DNA follows: TGTGCCAGCAGCCCAGGACAGGGTCCCTACTATGGCTACACCTTC.

As DNA, the CDR3 is TGTGCCAGCAGCATGACCGTCTCCGGGACAGTGAACTACGAGCAGTACTTC. Protein: CASSMTVSGTVNYEQYF. The chain uses TRBV28 and TRBJ2-7; 7 positions agree with TRBD1. The germline CDR1 and CDR2 sequences are MDHEN and SYDVKM. There are 17 residues in the CDR3. Trimming at V came to 6 bases and at J to 3 bases, leaving 17 bases not matched to a gene.

CDR3 nucleotides: TGCGCCAGCAAGATCTGGCCAGGGGAAGAGACCCAGTACTTC. Its protein product is CASKIWPGEETQYF. The chain combines TRBV5-1 with TRBJ2-5; D perhaps matches TRBD1 (6 bases). The CDR3 runs to 14 residues. The V end lost 6 bases, the J end lost 3 bases, and 15 bases lay between the germline ends. Germline CDR1 and CDR2: SGHRS and YFSETQ.

Comments on this clone: Other DNA sequences of this sample code for an identical CDR3. CDR3 in amino acids: CASSGGGEQYF. CDR3 bases: TGTGCCAGCAGTGGAGGGGGCGAGCAGTACTTC. J is TRBJ2-7 and V is TRBV2; possible D gene TRBD1, 6 bases. Deletions cut 4 bases from V and 6 bases from J, with 7 bases between. CDR3 length: 11 residues. Germline CDR1 reads SNHLY; CDR2 reads FYNNEI.

This clone was recorded once. The chain employs TRBV9 and TRBJ1-1; D ambiguous. The CDR3 is made up of 14 amino acids. The ends were cut back, 0 bases at V and 1 base at J, with 7 bases in the middle. The germline CDR1 and CDR2 sequences are SGDLS and YYNGEE. In DNA form, the CDR3 reads TGTGCCAGCAGCGTAGGAGCAAAGAACACTGAAGCTTTCTTT. Its protein product is CASSVGAKNTEAFF. Full variable domain (outside the CDR3, taken from reference TRBV9 and TRBJ1-1): DSGVTQTPKHLITATGQRVTLRCSPRSGDLSVYWYQQSLDQGLQFLIQYYNGEERAKGNILERFSAQQFPDLHSELNLSSLELGDSALYFCASSVGAKNTEAFFGQGTRLTVV.

The rearrangement joins TRBV6-4 to TRBJ2-2; TRBD1 might be the D (5 bases). V was clipped by 4 bases and J by 0 bases, with 9 bases between them. This CDR3 region has 15 residues. Germline V lookup: CDR1 MRHNA, CDR2 SNTAGT. The CDR3 loop is CASSVDSANTGELFF. The DNA of the CDR3 is TGTGCCAGCAGTGTAGACAGCGCGAACACCGGGGAGCTGTTTTTT.

This chain links TRBV30 with TRBJ2-3; TRBD1 aligns across 7 bases. CDR3 length equals 14 residues. Germline V gene lookup returns CDR1 GTSNPN and CDR2 SVGIG (reference sequence). The V gene end was trimmed by 0 bases and the J gene end by 4 bases; junction bases not matched to a gene: 4. The CDR3 loop reads CAWSVGQGADTQYF. CDR3 nucleotide sequence: TGTGCCTGGAGTGTAGGTCAGGGGGCAGATACGCAGTATTTT.

This clone showed up just once. This rearrangement joins TRBV9 to TRBJ2-7; 7 nucleotides align to TRBD2. The CDR3 loop spans 14 amino acids. The germline V gene has CDR1 SGDLS and CDR2 YYNGEE. The J segment lost 0 bases and the V segment lost 7 bases, leaving 7 bases of the junction unmatched. The CDR3 DNA is TGTGCCAGCGGGCCACGGGACTACTCCTACGAGCAGTACTTC. Amino acid sequence: CASGPRDYSYEQYF. The full variable domain, rest sourced from reference TRBV9 and TRBJ2-7, is DSGVTQTPKHLITATGQRVTLRCSPRSGDLSVYWYQQSLDQGLQFLIQYYNGEERAKGNILERFSAQQFPDLHSELNLSSLELGDSALYFCASGPRDYSYEQYFGPGTRLTVT.